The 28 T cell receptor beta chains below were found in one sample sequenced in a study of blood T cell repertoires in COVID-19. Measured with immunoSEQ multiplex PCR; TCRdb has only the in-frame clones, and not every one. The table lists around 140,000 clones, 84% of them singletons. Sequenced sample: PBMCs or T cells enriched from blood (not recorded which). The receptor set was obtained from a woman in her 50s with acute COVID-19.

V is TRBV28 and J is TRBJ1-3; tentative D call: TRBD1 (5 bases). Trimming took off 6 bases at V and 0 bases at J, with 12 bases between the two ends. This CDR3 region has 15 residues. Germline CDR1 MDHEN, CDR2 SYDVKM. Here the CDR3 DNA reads TGTGCCAGCAGGGCTGACAGATACTCTGGAAACACCATATATTTT. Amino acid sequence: CASRADRYSGNTIYF. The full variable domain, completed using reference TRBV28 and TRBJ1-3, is DVKVTQSSRYLVKRTGEKVFLECVQDMDHENMFWYRQDPGLGLRLIYFSYDVKMKEKGDIPEGYSVSREKKERFSLILESASTNQTSMYLCASRADRYSGNTIYFGEGSWLTVV.

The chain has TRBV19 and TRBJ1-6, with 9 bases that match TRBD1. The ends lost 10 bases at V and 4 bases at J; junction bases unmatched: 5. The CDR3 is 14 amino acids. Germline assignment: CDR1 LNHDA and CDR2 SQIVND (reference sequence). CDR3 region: CATRDRVYNSPLHF. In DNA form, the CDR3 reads TGTGCCACTAGGGACAGGGTGTATAATTCACCCCTCCACTTT.

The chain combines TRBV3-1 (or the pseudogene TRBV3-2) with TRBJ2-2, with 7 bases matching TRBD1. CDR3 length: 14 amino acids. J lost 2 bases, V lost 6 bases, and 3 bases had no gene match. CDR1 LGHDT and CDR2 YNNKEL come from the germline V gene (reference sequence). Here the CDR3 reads CASRNRGNTGELFF. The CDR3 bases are TGTGCCAGCAGGAACAGGGGAAACACCGGGGAGCTGTTTTTT.

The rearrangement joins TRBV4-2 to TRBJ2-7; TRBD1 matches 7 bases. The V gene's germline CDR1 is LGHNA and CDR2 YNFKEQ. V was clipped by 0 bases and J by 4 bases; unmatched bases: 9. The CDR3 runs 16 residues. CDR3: CASSQEGKGGGYEQYF. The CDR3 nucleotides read TGTGCCAGCAGCCAAGAAGGTAAAGGGGGCGGGTACGAGCAGTACTTC.

This CDR3 is CASASGNRNEQYF. DNA for the CDR3: TGCGCCAGCGCTAGCGGAAACAGGAACGAGCAGTACTTC. The chain is built from TRBV5-1 and TRBJ2-7; 7 bases are shared with TRBD2. The CDR3 has 13 amino acids. From germline, CDR1 is SGHRS and CDR2 YFSETQ. The ends lost 7 bases at V and 5 bases at J; junction bases unmatched: 9. Using reference TRBV5-1 and TRBJ2-7 for the parts outside the CDR3, the full variable domain is KAGVTQTPRYLIKTRGQQVTLSCSPISGHRSVSWYQQTPGQGLQFLFEYFSETQRNKGNFPGRFSGRQFSNSRSEMNVSTLELGDSALYLCASASGNRNEQYFGPGTRLTVT.

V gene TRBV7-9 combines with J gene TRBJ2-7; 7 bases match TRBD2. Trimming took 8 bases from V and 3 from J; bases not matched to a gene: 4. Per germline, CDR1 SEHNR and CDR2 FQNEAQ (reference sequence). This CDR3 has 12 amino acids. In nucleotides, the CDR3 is TGTGCCAGCGGGCGGGAGCGCTACGAGCAGTACTTC. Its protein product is CASGRERYEQYF.

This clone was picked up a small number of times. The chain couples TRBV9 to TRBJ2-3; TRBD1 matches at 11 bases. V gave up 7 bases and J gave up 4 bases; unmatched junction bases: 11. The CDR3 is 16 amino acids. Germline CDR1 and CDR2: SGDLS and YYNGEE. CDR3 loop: CASDRSMGQGADTQYF. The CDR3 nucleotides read TGTGCCAGCGACCGCTCTATGGGACAGGGGGCAGATACGCAGTATTTT.

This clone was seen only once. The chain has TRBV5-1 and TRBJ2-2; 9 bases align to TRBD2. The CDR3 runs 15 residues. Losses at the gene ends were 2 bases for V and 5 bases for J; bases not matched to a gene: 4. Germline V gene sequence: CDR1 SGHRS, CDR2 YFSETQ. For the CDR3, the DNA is TGCGCCAGCAGCTTCATAGCGGGAGTTACCGGGGAGCTGTTTTTT. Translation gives CASSFIAGVTGELFF. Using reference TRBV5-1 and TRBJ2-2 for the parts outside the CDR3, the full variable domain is KAGVTQTPRYLIKTRGQQVTLSCSPISGHRSVSWYQQTPGQGLQFLFEYFSETQRNKGNFPGRFSGRQFSNSRSEMNVSTLELGDSALYLCASSFIAGVTGELFFGEGSRLTVL.

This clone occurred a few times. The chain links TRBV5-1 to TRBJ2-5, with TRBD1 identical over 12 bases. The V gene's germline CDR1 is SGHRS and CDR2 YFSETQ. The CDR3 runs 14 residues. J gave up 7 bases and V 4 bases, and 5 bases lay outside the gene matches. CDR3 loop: CASSEGQGAGTQYF. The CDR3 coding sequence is TGCGCCAGCAGCGAGGGACAGGGGGCGGGGACCCAGTACTTC.

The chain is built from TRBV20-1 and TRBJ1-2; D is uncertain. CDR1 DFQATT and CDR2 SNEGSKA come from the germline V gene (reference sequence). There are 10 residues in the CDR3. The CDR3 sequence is CSSDADGYTF. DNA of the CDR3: TGCAGCAGCGACGCGGATGGCTACACCTTC.

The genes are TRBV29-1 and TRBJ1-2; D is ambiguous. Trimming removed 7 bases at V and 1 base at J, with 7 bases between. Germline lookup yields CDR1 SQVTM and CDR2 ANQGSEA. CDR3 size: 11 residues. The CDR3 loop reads CSALFNYGYTF. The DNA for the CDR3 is TGCAGCGCCCTCTTTAACTATGGCTACACCTTC.

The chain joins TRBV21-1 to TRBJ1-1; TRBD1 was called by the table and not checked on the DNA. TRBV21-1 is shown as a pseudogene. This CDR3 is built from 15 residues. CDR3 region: CASSKVGTGGTEAFF. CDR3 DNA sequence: TGTGCCAGCAGTAAAGTGGGGACAGGGGGCACTGAAGCTTTCTTT.

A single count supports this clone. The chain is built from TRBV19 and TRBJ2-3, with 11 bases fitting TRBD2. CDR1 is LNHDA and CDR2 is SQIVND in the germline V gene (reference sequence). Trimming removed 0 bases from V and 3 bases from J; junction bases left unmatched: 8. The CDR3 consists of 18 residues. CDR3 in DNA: TGTGCCAGTAGTATAGATCGCCTAGCGGGAGGATGGACAGATACGCAGTATTTT. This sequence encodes CASSIDRLAGGWTDTQYF.

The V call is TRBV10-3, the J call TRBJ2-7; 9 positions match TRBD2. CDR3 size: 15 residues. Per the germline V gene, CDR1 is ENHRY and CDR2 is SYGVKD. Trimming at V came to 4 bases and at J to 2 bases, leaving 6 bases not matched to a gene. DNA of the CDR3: TGTGCCATCAGTGGGCTAGCGGGAAGGACCTACGAGCAGTACTTC. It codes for CAISGLAGRTYEQYF.

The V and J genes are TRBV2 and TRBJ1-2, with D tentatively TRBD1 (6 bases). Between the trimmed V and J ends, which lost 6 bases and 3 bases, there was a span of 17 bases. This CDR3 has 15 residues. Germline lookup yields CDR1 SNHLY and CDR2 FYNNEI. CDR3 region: CASRRQAGDHYGYTF. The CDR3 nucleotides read TGTGCCAGCAGACGACAGGCGGGGGATCACTATGGCTACACCTTC.

The CDR3 DNA sequence: TGTGCCAGCAGTGAGACTAGCGGGAGATCCTACAATGAGCAGTTCTTC. Protein sequence: CASSETSGRSYNEQFF. The V gene is TRBV25-1, the J gene TRBJ2-1; 12 nucleotides agree with TRBD2. Germline loops: CDR1 MGHDK, CDR2 SYGVNS. The J segment lost 1 base and the V segment lost 3 bases, leaving 1 base of the junction unmatched. The CDR3 totals 16 residues.

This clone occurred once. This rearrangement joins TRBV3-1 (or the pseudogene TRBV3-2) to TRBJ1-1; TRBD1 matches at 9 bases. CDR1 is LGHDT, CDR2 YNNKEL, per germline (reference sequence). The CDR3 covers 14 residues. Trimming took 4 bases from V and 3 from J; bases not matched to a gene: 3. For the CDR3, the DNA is TGTGCCAGCAGCCGCAGACAGGGGGACACTGAAGCTTTCTTT. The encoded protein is CASSRRQGDTEAFF.

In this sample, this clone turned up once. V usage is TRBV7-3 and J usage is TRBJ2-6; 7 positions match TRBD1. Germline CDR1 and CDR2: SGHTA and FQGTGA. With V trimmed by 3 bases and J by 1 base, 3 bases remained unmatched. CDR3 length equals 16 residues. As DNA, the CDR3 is TGTGCCAGCAGCTTCGGCAGGGGGTCTGGGGCCAACGTCCTGACTTTC. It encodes CASSFGRGSGANVLTF.

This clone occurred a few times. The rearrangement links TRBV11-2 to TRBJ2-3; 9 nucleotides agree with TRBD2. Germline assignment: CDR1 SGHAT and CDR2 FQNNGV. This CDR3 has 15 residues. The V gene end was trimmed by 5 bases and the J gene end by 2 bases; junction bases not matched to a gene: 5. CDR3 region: CASSGAGGVTDTQYF. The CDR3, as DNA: TGTGCCAGCAGCGGGGCGGGAGGGGTCACAGATACGCAGTATTTT. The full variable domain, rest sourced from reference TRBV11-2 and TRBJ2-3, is EAGVAQSPRYKIIEKRQSVAFWCNPISGHATLYWYQQILGQGPKLLIQFQNNGVVDDSQLPKDRFSAERLKGVDSTLKIQPAKLEDSAVYLCASSGAGGVTDTQYFGPGTRLTVL.

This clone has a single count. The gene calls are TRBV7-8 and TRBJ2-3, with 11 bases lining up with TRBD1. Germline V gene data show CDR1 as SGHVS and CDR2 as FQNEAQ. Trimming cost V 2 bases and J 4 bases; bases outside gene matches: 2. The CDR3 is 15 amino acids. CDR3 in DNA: TGTGCCAGCAGCTTACGGGACAGGGGGGCAGATACGCAGTATTTT. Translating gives CASSLRDRGADTQYF. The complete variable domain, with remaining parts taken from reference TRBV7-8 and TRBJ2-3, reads GAGVSQSPRYKVAKRGQDVALRCDPISGHVSLFWYQQALGQGPEFLTYFQNEAQLDKSGLPSDRFFAERPEGSVSTLKIQRTQQEDSAVYLCASSLRDRGADTQYFGPGTRLTVL.

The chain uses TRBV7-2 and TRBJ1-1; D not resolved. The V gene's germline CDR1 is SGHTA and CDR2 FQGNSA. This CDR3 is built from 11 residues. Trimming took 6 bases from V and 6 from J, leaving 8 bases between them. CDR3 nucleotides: TGTGCCAGCAGGAGAAGTGCTGAAGCTTTCTTT. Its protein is CASRRSAEAFF.

The CDR3 bases are TGTGCCACCCGAGAAGAAGGACAGGGGTTTTATAATTCACCCCTCCACTTT. It specifies CATREEGQGFYNSPLHF. The chain has TRBV10-3 and TRBJ1-6; 9 positions agree with TRBD1. The CDR3 is 17 residues long. The V and J ends lost 10 bases and 4 bases, in that order; junction bases with no gene match: 14. Germline V gene sequence: CDR1 ENHRY, CDR2 SYGVKD.

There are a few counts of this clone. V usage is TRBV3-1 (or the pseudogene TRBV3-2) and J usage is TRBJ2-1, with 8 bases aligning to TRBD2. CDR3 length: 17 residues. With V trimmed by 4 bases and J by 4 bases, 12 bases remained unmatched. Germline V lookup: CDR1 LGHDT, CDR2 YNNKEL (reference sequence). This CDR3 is CASSPRGAGAPYNEQFF. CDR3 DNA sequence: TGTGCCAGCAGCCCCCGAGGAGCGGGAGCGCCTTACAATGAGCAGTTCTTC.

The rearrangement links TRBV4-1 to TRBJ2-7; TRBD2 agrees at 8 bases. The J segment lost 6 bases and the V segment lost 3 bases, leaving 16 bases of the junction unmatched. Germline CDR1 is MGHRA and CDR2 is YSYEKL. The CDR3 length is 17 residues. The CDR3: CASSHTTAGRSGSEQYF. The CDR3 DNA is TGCGCCAGCAGCCATACAACCGCAGGCCGAAGCGGGAGCGAGCAGTACTTC.

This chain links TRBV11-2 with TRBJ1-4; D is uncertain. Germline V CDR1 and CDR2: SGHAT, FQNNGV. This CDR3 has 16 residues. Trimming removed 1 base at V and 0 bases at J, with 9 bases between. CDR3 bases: TGTGCCAGCAGCTTAGCGGTCAGCGCAACTAATGAAAAACTGTTTTTT. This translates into CASSLAVSATNEKLFF.

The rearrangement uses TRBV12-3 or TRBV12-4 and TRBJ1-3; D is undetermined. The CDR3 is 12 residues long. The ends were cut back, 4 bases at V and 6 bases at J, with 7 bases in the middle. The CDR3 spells CASSYVLNTIYF. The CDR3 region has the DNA TGTGCCAGCAGTTATGTATTAAACACCATATATTTT.

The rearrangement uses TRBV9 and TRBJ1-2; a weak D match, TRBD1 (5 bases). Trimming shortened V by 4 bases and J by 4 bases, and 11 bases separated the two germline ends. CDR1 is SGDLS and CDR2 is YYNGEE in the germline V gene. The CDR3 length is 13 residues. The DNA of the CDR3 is TGTGCCAGCAGCACTGACAGTACCTATGGCTACACCTTC. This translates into CASSTDSTYGYTF.

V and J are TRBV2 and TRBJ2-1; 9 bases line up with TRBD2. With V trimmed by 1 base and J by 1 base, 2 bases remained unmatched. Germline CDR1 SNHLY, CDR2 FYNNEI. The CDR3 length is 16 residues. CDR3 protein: CASSEGAGGSYNEQFF. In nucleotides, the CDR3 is TGTGCCAGCAGTGAAGGAGCGGGAGGATCCTACAATGAGCAGTTCTTC.